This TCR beta chain came from a study of graft-versus-host responses after intestinal transplantation. The wider study: The whole recipient group had anti-thymocyte globulin induction followed by tacrolimus and steroids for roughly 3 years.

V was cut by 0 bases and J by 2 bases, with 6 bases left in between. Germline values: CDR1 SGHNT, CDR2 YENEEA. The CDR3 runs to 14 residues. Profiling relied on immunoSEQ multiplex PCR, and the TCRdb table lists in-frame clones only, not all of them. The data hold about 96,000 clones, with roughly 92% observed a single time. This clone was counted a few times. Antigen unknown. The chain joins TRBV11-3 to TRBJ2-3; D remains unclear. The origin of this receptor is a human donor who received an intestinal transplant. This specimen consisted of unstimulated CD4+ T cells sorted from spleen or lymph node cells, obtained before intestinal transplant. CDR3 sequence: CASSLEGYTDTQYF. The CDR3 DNA reads TGTGCCAGCAGCTTAGAAGGCTACACAGATACGCAGTATTTT.